This T cell receptor beta chain originates from a study of blood T cell repertoires in COVID-19. Study overall: From the United States, Italy and Spain came samples of acute and convalescent COVID-19.

The repertoire was sequenced with immunoSEQ multiplex PCR; TCRdb's copy has only in-frame clones and lacks some. The table shows about 200,000 clones, with more than 80% occurring only once. This clone was recorded a few times. The origin of this receptor is a woman of 80 years or more with acute or convalescent COVID-19. Specimen: peripheral blood.

The DNA for the CDR3 is TGCGCCAGCGCCCCAGGACAGGGTAATCAGCCCCAGCATTTT. Residues: CASAPGQGNQPQHF. V gene TRBV5-1 combines with J gene TRBJ1-5, with 8 nucleotides matching TRBD1. J lost 4 bases, V lost 7 bases, and 7 bases had no gene match. The CDR3 has 14 residues. CDR1 is SGHRS and CDR2 is YFSETQ in the germline V gene.